This TCR beta chain emerged from a study of blood T cell repertoires in COVID-19. About the study: Samples of COVID-19 (acute and convalescent) were obtained from the United States, Italy and Spain. Sources were T cells, B-cell-depleted T cells, or PBMCs; the material itself was cDNA or gDNA.

Per the study methods: It was from reference gene primer amplification that nucleated cell counts were estimated. The table came from immunoSEQ multiplex PCR; TCRdb's copy has only in-frame clones and leaves some out. V, J and clone size were drawn from that table, and D and trimming were deduced from the DNA. Of around 280,000 clones listed, 70% to 90% are singletons. CDR1 is SGHRS, CDR2 YFSETQ, per germline. This CDR3 is built from 15 residues. Trimming at V came to 4 bases and at J to 5 bases, leaving 11 bases not matched to a gene. This clone was recorded only once. What was sequenced was peripheral blood. This sequence was found in a man between 65 and 80 years old with acute or convalescent COVID-19. This chain links TRBV5-1 with TRBJ2-5, with 7 bases lining up with TRBD1. In DNA form, the CDR3 reads TGCGCCAGCAGCCCGCTGGGGACAGTTAGCGAGACCCAGTACTTC. Its protein is CASSPLGTVSETQYF. The whole variable domain, filled in from reference TRBV5-1 and TRBJ2-5, reads KAGVTQTPRYLIKTRGQQVTLSCSPISGHRSVSWYQQTPGQGLQFLFEYFSETQRNKGNFPGRFSGRQFSNSRSEMNVSTLELGDSALYLCASSPLGTVSETQYFGPGTRLLVL.